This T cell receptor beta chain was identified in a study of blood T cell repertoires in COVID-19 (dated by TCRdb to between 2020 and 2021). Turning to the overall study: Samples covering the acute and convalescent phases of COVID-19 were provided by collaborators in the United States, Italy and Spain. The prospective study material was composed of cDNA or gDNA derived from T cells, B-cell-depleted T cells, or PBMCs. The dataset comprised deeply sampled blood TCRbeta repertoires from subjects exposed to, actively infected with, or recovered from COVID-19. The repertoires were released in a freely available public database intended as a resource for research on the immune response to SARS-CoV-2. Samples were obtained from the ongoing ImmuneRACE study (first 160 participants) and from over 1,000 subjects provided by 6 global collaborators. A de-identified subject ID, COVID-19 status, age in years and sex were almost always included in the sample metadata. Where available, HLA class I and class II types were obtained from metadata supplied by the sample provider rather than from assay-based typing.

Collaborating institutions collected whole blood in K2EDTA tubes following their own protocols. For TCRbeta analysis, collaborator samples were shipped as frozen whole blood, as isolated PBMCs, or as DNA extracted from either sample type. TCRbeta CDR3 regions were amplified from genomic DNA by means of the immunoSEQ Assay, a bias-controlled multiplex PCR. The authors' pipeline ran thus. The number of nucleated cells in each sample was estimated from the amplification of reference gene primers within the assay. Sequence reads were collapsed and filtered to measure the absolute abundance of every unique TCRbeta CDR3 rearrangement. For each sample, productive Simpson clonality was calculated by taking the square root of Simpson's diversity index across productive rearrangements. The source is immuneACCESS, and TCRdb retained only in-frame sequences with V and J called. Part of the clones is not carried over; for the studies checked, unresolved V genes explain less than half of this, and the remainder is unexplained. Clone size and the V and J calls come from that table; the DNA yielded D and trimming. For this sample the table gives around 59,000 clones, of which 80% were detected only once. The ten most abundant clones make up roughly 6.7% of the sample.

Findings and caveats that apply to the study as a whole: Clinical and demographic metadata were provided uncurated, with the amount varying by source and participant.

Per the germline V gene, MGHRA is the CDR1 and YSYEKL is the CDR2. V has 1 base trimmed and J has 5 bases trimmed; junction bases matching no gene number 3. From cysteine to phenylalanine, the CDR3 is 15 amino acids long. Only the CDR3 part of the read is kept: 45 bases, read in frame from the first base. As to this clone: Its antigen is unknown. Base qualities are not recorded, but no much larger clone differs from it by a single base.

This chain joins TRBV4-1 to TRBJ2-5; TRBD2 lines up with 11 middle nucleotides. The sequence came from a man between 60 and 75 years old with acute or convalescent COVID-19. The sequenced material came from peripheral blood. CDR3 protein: CASSQASGGRETQYF. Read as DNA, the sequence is TGCGCCAGCAGCCAAGCTAGCGGGGGGAGGGAGACCCAGTACTTC.